This T cell receptor beta chain stems from a study of regulatory T cells in long-lasting Graves disease. Stated time point: newly diagnosed GD, antithyroid drugs for less than 3 months. There was RNA extracted from PBMCs, and the TCR library was made from it. This clonotype was observed a handful of times. Germline V gene data show CDR1 as MGHRA and CDR2 as YSYEKL. This CDR3 is 15 amino acids long. V lost 2 bases, J lost 2 bases, and 13 bases lay in between. According to the study, TCR beta libraries were built with iRepertoire HTBI primers and CDR3-region Arm-PCR. Using its own MiXCR run on the multiplex PCR reads, TCRdb lists one record per CDR3 protein. Of 350,000 to 500,000 distinct CDR3 sequences listed, roughly 15% are singletons. These same data were also listed under a study on T cells in Graves' hyperthyroidism and ophthalmopathy. As that study records: Within blood appeared most thyroid clonotypes that had expanded above 0.001.

The clonotype comes from a woman between 50 and 59 years old with Graves disease. The V call is TRBV4-1, the J call TRBJ2-7; TRBD2 might be the D (6 bases). The sample consisted of peripheral blood mononuclear cells (PBMCs), taken at new diagnosis, from a patient treated with antithyroid drugs. CDR3 residues: CASSQIRELTYEQYF. For the CDR3, the DNA is TGCGCCAGCAGCCAAATCCGGGAGTTAACCTACGAGCAGTACTTC.